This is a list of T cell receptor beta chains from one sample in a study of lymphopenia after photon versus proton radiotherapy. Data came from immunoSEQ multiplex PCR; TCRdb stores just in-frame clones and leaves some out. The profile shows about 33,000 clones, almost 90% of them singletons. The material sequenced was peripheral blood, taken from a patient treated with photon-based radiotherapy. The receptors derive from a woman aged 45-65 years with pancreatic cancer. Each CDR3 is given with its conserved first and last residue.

CASSRGNNEQFF	TRBV25-1	TRBJ2-1
CASSPNQWTGSDEAFF	TRBV18	TRBJ1-1
CASSVDRGLAYEQYF	TRBV5-6	TRBJ2-7
CAWSGLGAYTDTQYF	TRBV30	TRBJ2-3
CASSLAGTRVSNGYTF	TRBV7-9	TRBJ1-2
CASFPGTGPRGYTF	TRBV28	TRBJ1-2
CAWSSWGRPRERSGNTIYF	TRBV30	TRBJ1-3
CAWKVGGSGTGELFF	TRBV30	TRBJ2-2
CASSGSGPGVNEQFF	TRBV6-5	TRBJ2-1
CASSQRRPAKETQYF	TRBV11-2	TRBJ2-5
CATSGVWGVAKNIQYF	TRBV15	TRBJ2-4
CASSFRDRSTDTQYF	TRBV7-2	TRBJ2-3
CASSRKVSNQPQHF	TRBV6-5	TRBJ1-5
CASSFGSSGMGRQETQYF	TRBV5-5	TRBJ2-5
CASSLVLNTEAFF	TRBV7-7	TRBJ1-1
CASSQQGLSNQPQHF	TRBV27	TRBJ1-5
CASSLLGTSGRGEQFF	TRBV27	TRBJ2-1
CASSIVSQGLGEQYF	TRBV19	TRBJ2-7
CASSSSGSGGAEQYF	TRBV7-2	TRBJ2-7
CASSYRDRGLGTEAFF	TRBV2	TRBJ1-1
CASSLDLAALYNEQFF	TRBV7-6	TRBJ2-1
CASSQGDRAGNQPQHF	TRBV4-1	TRBJ1-5
CASSQDLGLAEGYEQFF	TRBV4-3	TRBJ2-1
CASSKNRVGGQYEQYF	TRBV11-2	TRBJ2-7
CASTPRSSGANVLTF	TRBV6-5	TRBJ2-6
CAISEQAREQYF	TRBV10-3	TRBJ2-7
CASSLLRTGGRYEQYF	TRBV5-1	TRBJ2-7
CASSAGTGAEKLFF	TRBV9	TRBJ1-4
CASSSGLLNRPSYEQYF	TRBV7-9	TRBJ2-7
CASSLGFVGVRTDTQYF	TRBV7-8	TRBJ2-3
CATSRARGPTYEQYF	TRBV15	TRBJ2-7
CASSLSGSQDIQYF	TRBV7-3	TRBJ2-4
CASSPGTGYSIAFF	TRBV7-2	TRBJ1-1
CASRGTGTYEQYF	TRBV7-2	TRBJ2-7
CSVGGNHNEQFF	TRBV29-1	TRBJ2-1
CASSLSGPSNEQFF	TRBV27	TRBJ2-1
CASRTPRGTEENTEAFF	TRBV19	TRBJ1-1